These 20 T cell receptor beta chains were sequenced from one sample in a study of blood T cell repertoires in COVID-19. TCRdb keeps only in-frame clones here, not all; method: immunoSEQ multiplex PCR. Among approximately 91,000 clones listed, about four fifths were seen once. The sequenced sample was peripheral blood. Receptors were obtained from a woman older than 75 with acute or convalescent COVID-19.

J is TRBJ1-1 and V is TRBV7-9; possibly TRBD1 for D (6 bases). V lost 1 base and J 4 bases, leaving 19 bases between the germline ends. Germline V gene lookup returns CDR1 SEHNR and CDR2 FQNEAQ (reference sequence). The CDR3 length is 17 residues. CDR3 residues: CASSLDIWGLESTEAFF. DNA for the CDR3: TGTGCCAGCAGCTTAGATATCTGGGGGCTAGAGAGCACTGAAGCTTTCTTT. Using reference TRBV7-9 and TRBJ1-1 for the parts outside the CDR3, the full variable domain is DTGVSQNPRHKITKRGQNVTFRCDPISEHNRLYWYRQTLGQGPEFLTYFQNEAQLEKSRLLSDRFSAERPKGSFSTLEIQRTEQGDSAMYLCASSLDIWGLESTEAFFGQGTRLTVV.

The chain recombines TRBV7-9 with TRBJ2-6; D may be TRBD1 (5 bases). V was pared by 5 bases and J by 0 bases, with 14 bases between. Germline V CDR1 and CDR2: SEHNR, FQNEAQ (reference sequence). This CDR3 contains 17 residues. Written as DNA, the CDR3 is TGTGCCAGCAGCCCCAGCAGGGCGCTCTCTGGGGCCAACGTCCTGACTTTC. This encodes CASSPSRALSGANVLTF.

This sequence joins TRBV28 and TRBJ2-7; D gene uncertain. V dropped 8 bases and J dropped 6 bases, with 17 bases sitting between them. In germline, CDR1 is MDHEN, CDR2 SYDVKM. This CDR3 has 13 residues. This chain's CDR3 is CASGVAFRREQYF. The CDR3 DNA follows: TGTGCCAGCGGCGTAGCTTTCCGGCGCGAGCAGTACTTC.

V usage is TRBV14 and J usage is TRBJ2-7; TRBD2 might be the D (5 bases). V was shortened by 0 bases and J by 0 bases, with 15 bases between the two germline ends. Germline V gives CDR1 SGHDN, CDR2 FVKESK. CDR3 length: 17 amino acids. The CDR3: CASSQESSPVYSYEQYF. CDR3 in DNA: TGTGCCAGCAGCCAAGAGTCTAGCCCCGTCTACTCCTACGAGCAGTACTTC.

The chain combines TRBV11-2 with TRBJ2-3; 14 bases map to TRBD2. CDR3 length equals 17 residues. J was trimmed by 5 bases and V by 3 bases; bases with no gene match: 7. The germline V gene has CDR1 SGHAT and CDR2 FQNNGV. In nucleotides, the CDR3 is TGTGCCAGCAGCTTCACCGGACTAGCGGGGGGTGGAGATACGCAGTATTTT. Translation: CASSFTGLAGGGDTQYF.

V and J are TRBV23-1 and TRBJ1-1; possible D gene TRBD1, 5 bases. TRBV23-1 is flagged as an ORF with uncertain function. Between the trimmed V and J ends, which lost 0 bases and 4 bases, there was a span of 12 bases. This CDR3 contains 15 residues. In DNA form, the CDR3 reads TGCGCCAGCAGTCAATCGCCGGGGAGGGGCACTGAAGCTTTCTTT. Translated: CASSQSPGRGTEAFF.

The CDR3 DNA sequence: TGCGCCAGCAGCCAAGATTACAGGGGGTTTAGCTATGGCTACACCTTC. Translation: CASSQDYRGFSYGYTF. V usage is TRBV4-3 and J usage is TRBJ1-2; 8 bases are shared with TRBD1. The germline V gene has CDR1 LGHNA and CDR2 YSLEER. The J segment lost 4 bases and the V segment lost 0 bases, leaving 7 bases of the junction unmatched. The CDR3 loop spans 16 amino acids.

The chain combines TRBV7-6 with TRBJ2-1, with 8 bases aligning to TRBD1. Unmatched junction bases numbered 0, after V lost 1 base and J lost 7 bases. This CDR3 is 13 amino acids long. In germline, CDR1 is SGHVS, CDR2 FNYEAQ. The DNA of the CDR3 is TGTGCCAGCAGCTTAGGGACAGGGAATGAGCAGTTCTTC. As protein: CASSLGTGNEQFF.

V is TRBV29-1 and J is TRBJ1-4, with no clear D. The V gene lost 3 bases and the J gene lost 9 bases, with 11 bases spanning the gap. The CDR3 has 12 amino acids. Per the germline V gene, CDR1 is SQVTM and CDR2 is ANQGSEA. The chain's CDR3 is CSVEEGGQKLFF. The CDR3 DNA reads TGCAGCGTTGAGGAGGGAGGGCAAAAACTGTTTTTT.

The CDR3 protein is CASSLGLAGARDEQFF. CDR3 DNA sequence: TGTGCCAGCAGCTTGGGACTAGCGGGAGCCAGGGATGAGCAGTTCTTC. The V gene is TRBV7-8, the J gene TRBJ2-1, with 14 bases lining up with TRBD2. J was trimmed by 8 bases and V by 3 bases; bases with no gene match: 6. The germline CDR1 and CDR2 sequences are SGHVS and FQNEAQ. This CDR3 region has 16 residues.

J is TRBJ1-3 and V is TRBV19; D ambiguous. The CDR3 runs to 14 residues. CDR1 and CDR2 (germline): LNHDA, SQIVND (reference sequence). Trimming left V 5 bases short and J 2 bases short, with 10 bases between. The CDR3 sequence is CASSVRTAGNTIYF. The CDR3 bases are TGTGCCAGTAGTGTCCGCACGGCTGGAAACACCATATATTTT.

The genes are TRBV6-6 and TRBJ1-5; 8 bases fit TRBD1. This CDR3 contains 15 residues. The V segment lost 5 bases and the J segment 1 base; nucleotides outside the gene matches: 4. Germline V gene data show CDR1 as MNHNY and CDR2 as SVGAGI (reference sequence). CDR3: CASSQTGVSNQPQHF. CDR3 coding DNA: TGTGCCAGCAGTCAGACAGGGGTGAGCAATCAGCCCCAGCATTTT.

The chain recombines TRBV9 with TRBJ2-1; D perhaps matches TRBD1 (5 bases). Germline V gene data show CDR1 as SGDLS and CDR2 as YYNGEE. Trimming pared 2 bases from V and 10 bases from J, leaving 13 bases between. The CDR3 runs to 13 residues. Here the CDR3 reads CASSVHRYGEQFF. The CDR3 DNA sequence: TGTGCCAGCAGCGTTCACAGGTATGGGGAGCAGTTCTTC.

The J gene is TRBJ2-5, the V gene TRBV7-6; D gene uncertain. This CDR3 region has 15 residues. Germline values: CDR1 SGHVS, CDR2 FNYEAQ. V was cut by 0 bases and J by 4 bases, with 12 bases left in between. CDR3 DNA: TGTGCCAGCAGCTTAGCGAGCAGGCCAGGAGAGACCCAGTACTTC. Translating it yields CASSLASRPGETQYF.

The CDR3 here is CASSYGGDITHEQFF. CDR3 DNA sequence: TGTGCCAGCAGCTATGGGGGGGACATCACTCATGAGCAGTTCTTC. The gene calls are TRBV11-3 and TRBJ2-1; tentative D call: TRBD2 (7 bases). This CDR3 is 15 amino acids long. V was clipped by 4 bases and J by 8 bases, with 18 bases between them. Germline V gene lookup returns CDR1 SGHNT and CDR2 YENEEA.

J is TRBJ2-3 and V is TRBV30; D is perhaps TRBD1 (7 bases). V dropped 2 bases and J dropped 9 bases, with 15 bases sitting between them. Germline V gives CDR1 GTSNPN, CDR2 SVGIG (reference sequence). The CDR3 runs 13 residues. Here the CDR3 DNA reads TGTGCCTGGAGTCTACAGGGGAGGAACACGCAGTATTTT. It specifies CAWSLQGRNTQYF.

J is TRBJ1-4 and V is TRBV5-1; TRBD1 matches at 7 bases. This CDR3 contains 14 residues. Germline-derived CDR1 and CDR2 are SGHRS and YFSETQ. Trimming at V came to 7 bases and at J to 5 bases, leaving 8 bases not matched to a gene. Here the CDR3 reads CASRSGTVNEKLFF. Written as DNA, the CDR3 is TGCGCCAGCCGATCTGGGACAGTGAATGAAAAACTGTTTTTT.

The CDR3 reads CASSFGQVSAYEQYF. DNA of the CDR3: TGTGCCAGCAGCTTCGGACAGGTGTCAGCCTACGAGCAGTACTTC. V is TRBV7-2 and J is TRBJ2-7, with 7 bases lining up with TRBD1. V lost 3 bases and J lost 2; bases outside the gene matches: 7. This CDR3 comprises 15 residues. From germline, CDR1 is SGHTA and CDR2 FQGNSA.

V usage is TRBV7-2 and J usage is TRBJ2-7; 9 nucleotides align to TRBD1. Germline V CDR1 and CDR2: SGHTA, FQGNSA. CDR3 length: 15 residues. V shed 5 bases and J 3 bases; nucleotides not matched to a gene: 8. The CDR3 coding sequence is TGTGCCAGCAGCCTCCGGGACAGGGCGGTCTACGAGCAGTACTTC. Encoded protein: CASSLRDRAVYEQYF.

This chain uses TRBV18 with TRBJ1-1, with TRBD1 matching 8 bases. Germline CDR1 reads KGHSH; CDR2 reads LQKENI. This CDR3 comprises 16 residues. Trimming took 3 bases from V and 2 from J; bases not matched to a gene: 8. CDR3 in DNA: TGTGCCAGCTCACCCACCAGGACAGGGATTAACACTGAAGCTTTCTTT. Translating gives CASSPTRTGINTEAFF. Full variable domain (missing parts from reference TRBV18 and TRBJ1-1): NAGVMQNPRHLVRRRGQEARLRCSPMKGHSHVYWYRQLPEEGLKFMVYLQKENIIDESGMPKERFSAEFPKEGPSILRIQQVVRGDSAAYFCASSPTRTGINTEAFFGQGTRLTVV.